The 29 T cell receptor beta chains reported below all come from one sample, sequenced in a study of T cells after yellow fever vaccination. A single record per CDR3 protein comes from TCRdb applying MiXCR to the 5' RACE reads. The sample lists some 120,000 distinct CDR3 sequences; 7.5% to 9.5% were seen once. The starting material was CD8+ T cells sorted from PBMCs, obtained 45 days after the yellow fever booster vaccination. The origin of the receptors is a man between 25 and 39 years old who received the YFV17D yellow fever vaccine.

This clonotype was counted ten times or more. The gene calls are TRBV7-2 and TRBJ2-1; D unresolved. Per germline, CDR1 SGHTA and CDR2 FQGNSA. The CDR3 has 13 residues. Trimming stripped 1 base from V and 4 bases from J, with 5 bases between. CDR3 bases: TGTGCCAGCAGCTTAGATCGGTACAATGAGCAGTTCTTC. It translates to CASSLDRYNEQFF.

This clonotype was detected only a few times. The chain employs TRBV19 and TRBJ2-1; 7 nucleotides align to TRBD2. Germline CDR1 LNHDA, CDR2 SQIVND (reference sequence). The CDR3 spans 15 residues. The CDR3 coding sequence is TGTGCTACGAACGGAGGCGGGAGCTCCTACAATGAGCAGTTCTTC. This codes for CATNGGGSSYNEQFF.

The chain recombines TRBV9 with TRBJ2-1; tentative D call: TRBD1 (5 bases). Germline V lookup: CDR1 SGDLS, CDR2 YYNGEE. CDR3 length: 14 amino acids. With 4 bases removed from V and 4 bases from J, the gap between germline ends came to 12 bases. CDR3 DNA: TGTGCCAGCAGCCCCCCGACAGATTACAATGAGCAGTTCTTC. Translated, it gives CASSPPTDYNEQFF.

This clonotype has at least ten counts. The chain uses TRBV4-1 and TRBJ2-6, with 8 positions matching TRBD2. Germline lookup yields CDR1 MGHRA and CDR2 YSYEKL. The J segment lost 4 bases and the V segment lost 3 bases, leaving 20 bases of the junction unmatched. The CDR3 length is 21 residues. The CDR3 reads CASSQELTLAGPGSGANVLTF. The CDR3 DNA reads as TGCGCCAGCAGCCAGGAGCTTACCTTAGCGGGGCCCGGGTCCGGGGCCAACGTCCTGACTTTC.

There are many counts of this clonotype. The chain has TRBV11-2 and TRBJ1-1; D gene unclear. The CDR3 has 13 residues. V was pared by 3 bases and J by 1 base, with 6 bases between. Germline assignment: CDR1 SGHAT and CDR2 FQNNGV. CDR3 in amino acids: CASSFYTNTEAFF. The DNA of the CDR3 is TGTGCCAGCAGCTTTTACACGAACACTGAAGCTTTCTTT. The complete variable domain, with remaining parts taken from reference TRBV11-2 and TRBJ1-1, reads EAGVAQSPRYKIIEKRQSVAFWCNPISGHATLYWYQQILGQGPKLLIQFQNNGVVDDSQLPKDRFSAERLKGVDSTLKIQPAKLEDSAVYLCASSFYTNTEAFFGQGTRLTVV.

In its sample, this clonotype was seen many times. The chain employs TRBV6-5 and TRBJ2-7; 7 nucleotides agree with TRBD2. V was clipped by 0 bases and J by 3 bases; unmatched bases: 5. Looked up from germline, CDR1 is MNHEY and CDR2 is SVGAGI. The CDR3 has 15 residues. CDR3: CASSYSAGAYYEQYF. The CDR3, as DNA: TGTGCCAGCAGTTACTCGGCGGGAGCCTACTACGAGCAGTACTTC.

The chain carries TRBV5-1 and TRBJ1-1, with D perhaps matching TRBD1 (5 bases). V lost 1 base, J lost 6 bases, and 7 bases lay in between. The CDR3 contains 12 residues. Germline V gives CDR1 SGHRS, CDR2 YFSETQ. The chain's CDR3 is CASSLLGAEAFF. The CDR3 bases are TGCGCCAGCAGCTTGTTGGGGGCTGAAGCTTTCTTT. The full variable domain, with the rest looked up from reference TRBV5-1 and TRBJ1-1, is KAGVTQTPRYLIKTRGQQVTLSCSPISGHRSVSWYQQTPGQGLQFLFEYFSETQRNKGNFPGRFSGRQFSNSRSEMNVSTLELGDSALYLCASSLLGAEAFFGQGTRLTVV.

This clonotype has at least ten counts. The gene calls are TRBV27 and TRBJ2-7; 11 nucleotides align to TRBD2. V shed 5 bases and J 5 bases; nucleotides not matched to a gene: 5. Germline V CDR1 and CDR2: MNHEY, SMNVEV (reference sequence). CDR3 length equals 14 residues. The CDR3 region is CASSITSGSNEQYF. CDR3 nucleotides: TGTGCCAGCAGTATAACTAGCGGGAGCAACGAGCAGTACTTC.

In its sample, this clonotype was seen many times. The chain employs TRBV11-2 and TRBJ1-1; 7 bases are a match to TRBD1. V shed 1 base, J shed 2 bases, and the junction held 7 bases outside the gene matches. CDR1 is SGHAT and CDR2 is FQNNGV in the germline V gene. There are 16 residues in the CDR3. The CDR3 bases are TGTGCCAGCAGCTTAGTTGGCAGGGGGTTAAACACTGAAGCTTTCTTT. It is translated as CASSLVGRGLNTEAFF.

This clonotype was detected only a few times. The V gene is TRBV20-1, the J gene TRBJ2-7; TRBD1 is a possible D gene (5 bases). Deletions cut 0 bases from V and 7 bases from J, with 10 bases between. The CDR3 loop spans 12 amino acids. The germline CDR1 and CDR2 sequences are DFQATT and SNEGSKA (reference sequence). CDR3 in amino acids: CSAREGLGEQYF. The CDR3, as DNA: TGCAGTGCTAGAGAGGGGCTGGGGGAGCAGTACTTC.

In the case of this clonotype: This CDR3 is missing its conserved last phenylalanine or tryptophan, likely due to a read error. No DNA is shown, since the ends of the CDR3 on it are uncertain; the CDR3 is the one TCRdb lists. This chain links TRBV5-1 with TRBJ1-1; the tabulated D call, TRBD1, remains unverified against the DNA. CDR1 is SGHRS, CDR2 YFSETQ, per germline. The CDR3 numbers 13 amino acids, ends counted. The CDR3 protein is CASRDNLEPDLSI.

This chain connects TRBV19 to TRBJ1-6; no clear D. The V end was cut by 8 bases, the J end by 11 bases, with 7 bases between. CDR1 is LNHDA, CDR2 SQIVND, per germline (reference sequence). The CDR3 spans 10 residues. CDR3 loop: CASGGTPLHF. CDR3 DNA: TGTGCCAGTGGAGGGACACCCCTCCACTTT.

This chain links TRBV5-4 with TRBJ2-5, with 7 bases lining up with TRBD2. This CDR3 contains 14 residues. Germline V gene lookup returns CDR1 SGHNT and CDR2 YYREEE (reference sequence). V lost 3 bases and J lost 2; bases outside the gene matches: 4. The CDR3 bases are TGTGCCAGCAGCTCGAGCGGGGTTCAAGAGACCCAGTACTTC. It codes for CASSSSGVQETQYF.

This clonotype was counted at least ten times. The chain couples TRBV10-3 to TRBJ2-7; TRBD1 matches 9 bases. Germline values: CDR1 ENHRY, CDR2 SYGVKD. The CDR3 has 12 residues. After removal of 10 bases from V and 5 bases from J, the junction contained 6 bases not matched to a gene. The CDR3 region is CATQTGGNEQYF. CDR3 sequence (DNA): TGTGCCACCCAGACAGGGGGGAACGAGCAGTACTTC.

There are many counts of this clonotype. V is TRBV6-1 and J is TRBJ2-3; tentatively, D is TRBD1 or TRBD2 (6 bases each). The ends were cut back, 5 bases at V and 4 bases at J, with 13 bases in the middle. This CDR3 is built from 14 residues. Germline-derived CDR1 and CDR2 are MNHNS and SASEGT. The CDR3 is CASSPGAWADTQYF. CDR3 sequence (DNA): TGTGCCAGCAGTCCGGGGGCCTGGGCAGATACGCAGTATTTT.

This clonotype was counted at least ten times. This chain connects TRBV2 to TRBJ2-7; D not certain. This CDR3 region has 13 residues. The V gene lost 5 bases and the J gene lost 3 bases, with 11 bases spanning the gap. CDR1 is SNHLY, CDR2 FYNNEI, per germline. This chain's CDR3 is CASSPGLNYEQYF. DNA of the CDR3: TGTGCCAGCAGTCCCGGGCTGAACTACGAGCAGTACTTC.

This clonotype was seen at least ten times. The V and J genes are TRBV20-1 and TRBJ2-2; 7 bases map to TRBD2. The CDR3 loop spans 13 amino acids. The germline V gene encodes CDR1 DFQATT and CDR2 SNEGSKA (reference sequence). Trimming removed 7 bases from V and 7 bases from J; junction bases left unmatched: 9. Here the CDR3 reads CSGRELSVGELFF. As DNA, the CDR3 is TGCAGTGGGCGGGAGTTGAGTGTCGGGGAGCTGTTTTTT.

This clonotype occurred many times. CDR3 loop: CSAFKRADTQYF. The CDR3 DNA reads as TGCAGTGCTTTCAAGCGGGCGGATACGCAGTATTTT. The chain joins TRBV20-1 to TRBJ2-3; a weak D match, TRBD2 (6 bases). V gave up 5 bases and J gave up 6 bases, with 12 bases separating them. Germline V gives CDR1 DFQATT, CDR2 SNEGSKA (reference sequence). The CDR3 has 12 amino acids.

Only a few counts were recorded for this clonotype. This chain connects TRBV12-3 or TRBV12-4 to TRBJ2-7, with D unclear. The ends were cut back, 4 bases at V and 3 bases at J, with 7 bases in the middle. This CDR3 contains 12 residues. The CDR3 sequence is CASSSNIYEQYF. The CDR3 bases are TGTGCCAGCAGTTCGAACATCTACGAGCAGTACTTC.

This clonotype was recorded at least ten times. The rearrangement uses TRBV5-4 and TRBJ2-1; D is perhaps TRBD1 or TRBD2 (5 bases each). The germline V gene encodes CDR1 SGHNT and CDR2 YYREEE (reference sequence). The V end was cut by 4 bases, the J end by 4 bases, with 9 bases between. The CDR3 length is 13 residues. CDR3 residues: CASSVGAYNEQFF. DNA for the CDR3: TGTGCCAGCAGCGTCGGGGCTTACAATGAGCAGTTCTTC.

This clonotype came up a few times. The chain recombines TRBV30 with TRBJ2-1; perhaps TRBD1 as D (6 bases). V shed 4 bases and J shed 0 bases, with 10 bases lying between them. Germline CDR1 GTSNPN, CDR2 SVGIG (reference sequence). The CDR3 runs to 14 residues. CDR3 nucleotides: TGTGCCTGGACTACAGGGAGCTCCTACAATGAGCAGTTCTTC. This translates into CAWTTGSSYNEQFF.

This clonotype was counted at least ten times. The V gene is TRBV27, the J gene TRBJ2-1; 14 bases are a match to TRBD2. Germline values: CDR1 MNHEY, CDR2 SMNVEV (reference sequence). The CDR3 extends over 18 amino acids. V was clipped by 2 bases and J by 6 bases; unmatched bases: 9. The CDR3 reads CASSLGGLAGVVSNEQFF. DNA of the CDR3: TGTGCCAGCAGTTTAGGGGGACTAGCGGGAGTGGTTAGCAATGAGCAGTTCTTC.

Here the CDR3 DNA reads TGCGCCAGCAGCTGGGGACAGGGGGACAGGGAAGACGAGCAGTACTTC. This codes for CASSWGQGDREDEQYF. The chain couples TRBV5-1 to TRBJ2-7, with TRBD1 matching over 11 bases. With V trimmed by 3 bases and J by 5 bases, 10 bases remained unmatched. Per germline, CDR1 SGHRS and CDR2 YFSETQ. The CDR3 is 16 amino acids.

This clonotype was detected only a few times. The chain employs TRBV4-3 and TRBJ2-6; weak D call: TRBD1 (5 bases). The CDR3 is 16 residues long. Germline CDR1 LGHNA, CDR2 YSLEER. Trimming shortened V by 5 bases and J by 0 bases, and 11 bases separated the two germline ends. The CDR3 sequence is CASSASQGSGANVLTF. The CDR3 DNA follows: TGCGCCAGCAGCGCGAGCCAGGGCTCTGGGGCCAACGTCCTGACTTTC.

This clonotype has ten or more counts. This rearrangement joins TRBV6-5 to TRBJ1-2; D ambiguous. This CDR3 is 11 amino acids long. CDR1 and CDR2 from the germline V gene are MNHEY and SVGAGI. V was pared by 5 bases and J by 8 bases, with 9 bases between. This CDR3 reads CASSTPGGYTF. For the CDR3, the DNA is TGTGCCAGCAGTACGCCCGGGGGCTACACCTTC.

This clonotype was counted a few times. The rearrangement links TRBV7-2 to TRBJ2-1; D remains unclear. This CDR3 is built from 13 residues. V lost 3 bases and J 6 bases, leaving 9 bases between the germline ends. Germline CDR1 reads SGHTA; CDR2 reads FQGNSA. The CDR3 sequence is CASSFGVRNEQFF. The CDR3 DNA reads TGTGCCAGCAGCTTTGGGGTCCGCAATGAGCAGTTCTTC. The variable domain in full, with the rest retrieved from reference TRBV7-2 and TRBJ2-1, is GAGVSQSPSNKVTEKGKDVELRCDPISGHTALYWYRQSLGQGLEFLIYFQGNSAPDKSGLPSDRFSAERTGGSVSTLTIQRTQQEDSAVYLCASSFGVRNEQFFGPGTRLTVL.

This clonotype was observed many times. The chain links TRBV7-9 to TRBJ2-7, with 7 bases that match TRBD2. This CDR3 contains 14 residues. V was clipped by 2 bases and J by 5 bases; unmatched bases: 6. Per the germline V gene, CDR1 is SEHNR and CDR2 is FQNEAQ (reference sequence). CDR3 sequence: CASSLYGRENEQYF. The CDR3 coding sequence is TGTGCCAGCAGCTTATATGGGAGGGAAAACGAGCAGTACTTC.

This clonotype has a handful of counts. This rearrangement joins TRBV4-1 to TRBJ2-7; 7 bases agree with TRBD1. J gave up 4 bases and V 3 bases, and 12 bases lay outside the gene matches. Germline values: CDR1 MGHRA, CDR2 YSYEKL. The CDR3 consists of 16 residues. The CDR3 region is CASSHLPGTVLYEQYF. Written as DNA, the CDR3 is TGCGCCAGCAGCCACTTGCCCGGGACAGTACTTTACGAGCAGTACTTC.

This clonotype showed up many times. The chain employs TRBV14 and TRBJ2-1; 10 nucleotides match TRBD2. Germline V gene sequence: CDR1 SGHDN, CDR2 FVKESK. The CDR3 is made up of 15 amino acids. With V trimmed by 4 bases and J by 5 bases, 5 bases remained unmatched. CDR3 sequence: CASSPGLAHNNEQFF. DNA of the CDR3: TGTGCCAGCAGCCCGGGACTAGCGCACAACAATGAGCAGTTCTTC.